A single sample is the source of the 12 T cell receptor beta chains below, sequenced in a study of blood T cells in healthy people across ages (dated by TCRdb to the mid-2010s). Preparation of the library involved 5' RACE. Sequencing relied on an Illumina HiSeq 2500. A second roughly 6 to 11 cycle PCR used a sample-barcoded 5' primer and a J-beta primer mix. Using fastp trimming at Q25 and MiXCR clonotype assembly, TCRdb reanalyzed the public sequencing data and kept in-frame beta chains. Identical CDR3 proteins give one entry, which carries the most common genes and DNA. Counted in this sample were more than 800,000 distinct CDR3 sequences; less than 50% of them appeared once. Approximately 20% of the sample is taken by the ten largest. The sequenced material came from blood. Receptors originate from a woman aged 55-70 years in good health.

This clonotype occurred a few times. V usage is TRBV5-6 and J usage is TRBJ2-1; 8 nucleotides line up with TRBD2. The V segment lost 5 bases and the J segment 0 bases; nucleotides outside the gene matches: 4. CDR1 and CDR2 (germline): SGHDT, YYEEEE. The CDR3 totals 15 residues. The CDR3 region has the DNA TGTGCCAGCAGTTGGAGCGGGAGCTCCTACAATGAGCAGTTCTTC. It is translated as CASSWSGSSYNEQFF.

This clonotype was observed a handful of times. The genes are TRBV10-3 and TRBJ1-2, with 9 bases aligning to TRBD1. Trimming removed 4 bases from V and 7 bases from J; junction bases left unmatched: 13. Germline CDR1 and CDR2: ENHRY and SYGVKD. The CDR3 spans 16 residues. In DNA form, the CDR3 reads TGTGCCATCAGTGTAAACTTACAGGGGGCCGGGTTTGGCTACACCTTC. The encoded protein is CAISVNLQGAGFGYTF.

The chain carries TRBV20-1 and TRBJ2-4, with no clear D. The J call may be in error: the DNA end matches TRBJ2-7 better. The CDR3 runs 13 residues. CDR1 DFQATT and CDR2 SNEGSKA come from the germline V gene (reference sequence). Here the CDR3 reads CSASDGVLNEQYF. Here the CDR3 DNA reads TGCAGTGCTAGCGACGGCGTTTTAAACGAGCAGTACTTC.

The V call is TRBV11-2, the J call TRBJ2-6, with D maybe TRBD2 (6 bases). Germline CDR1 is SGHAT and CDR2 is FQNNGV. This CDR3 has 16 residues. V dropped 4 bases and J dropped 6 bases, with 16 bases sitting between them. The CDR3 DNA reads as TGTGCCAGCAGCTCAGGGCCGGGAGCTGAGGCCAACGTCCTGACTTTC. The encoded protein is CASSSGPGAEANVLTF. Drawing the rest from reference TRBV11-2 and TRBJ2-6, the complete variable domain is EAGVAQSPRYKIIEKRQSVAFWCNPISGHATLYWYQQILGQGPKLLIQFQNNGVVDDSQLPKDRFSAERLKGVDSTLKIQPAKLEDSAVYLCASSSGPGAEANVLTFGAGSRLTVL.

This clonotype was observed a handful of times. This chain joins TRBV4-1 and TRBJ1-5; D is ambiguous. This CDR3 has 16 amino acids. The V gene lost 1 base and the J gene lost 0 bases, with 10 bases spanning the gap. Germline CDR1 is MGHRA and CDR2 is YSYEKL. The CDR3 nucleotides read TGCGCCAGCAGCCAAGTCGATGGGTCTAGCAATCAGCCCCAGCATTTT. Protein sequence: CASSQVDGSSNQPQHF.

The V and J genes are TRBV7-2 and TRBJ2-7; no clear D gene. There are 12 residues in the CDR3. V dropped 4 bases and J dropped 3 bases, with 7 bases sitting between them. CDR1 and CDR2 from the germline V gene are SGHTA and FQGNSA. The CDR3 region has the DNA TGTGCCAGCAGCTCGCGTTTCTACGAGCAGTACTTC. Its protein is CASSSRFYEQYF. Supplemented by reference TRBV7-2 and TRBJ2-7, the full variable domain reads GAGVSQSPSNKVTEKGKDVELRCDPISGHTALYWYRQSLGQGLEFLIYFQGNSAPDKSGLPSDRFSAERTGGSVSTLTIQRTQQEDSAVYLCASSSRFYEQYFGPGTRLTVT.

This clonotype has just one count. An end of the junction does not agree with germline; a read error may underlie this. V gene TRBV12-3 or TRBV12-4 combines with J gene TRBJ2-5; D is unclear. The CDR3 extends over 12 amino acids. The CDR3 sequence: CTSSNQQETQYF. The CDR3 DNA sequence: TGTACCAGCAGTAACCAACAAGAGACCCAGTACTTC.

This clonotype has just a few counts. Being one base from a much bigger clone, this may be a read error. The chain joins TRBV7-9 to TRBJ2-7; possibly TRBD1 for D (6 bases). The germline V gene encodes CDR1 SEHNR and CDR2 FQNEAQ (reference sequence). The length of the CDR3 is 14 residues. The V end lost 5 bases, the J end lost 2 bases, and 13 bases lay between the germline ends. The CDR3 DNA follows: TGTGCCAGCAGCGTAGATGGGACACCCTACGAGCAGTACTTC. Its translation: CASSVDGTPYEQYF.

V gene TRBV29-1 combines with J gene TRBJ2-5; 9 bases are a match to TRBD1. The J call is uncertain, as TRBJ2-7 better fits the DNA end. There are 15 residues in the CDR3. Looked up from germline, CDR1 is SQVTM and CDR2 is ANQGSEA. CDR3 loop: CSVEEWDRDSYEQYF. CDR3 sequence (DNA): TGCAGCGTTGAGGAATGGGACAGGGACTCCTACGAGCAGTACTTC.

This clonotype was seen a few times. CDR3 in amino acids: CASTRDSRKEETQYF. CDR3 bases: TGTGCCAGCACCCGGGACAGCCGGAAAGAAGAGACCCAGTACTTC. This chain joins TRBV12-3 or TRBV12-4 and TRBJ2-5; 7 positions match TRBD1. Trimming took 7 bases from V and 3 from J; bases not matched to a gene: 11. The CDR3 is 15 residues long.

A few counts support this clonotype. The chain couples TRBV6-6 to TRBJ2-7; D remains unclear. Trimming removed 2 bases at V and 2 bases at J, with 13 bases between. The CDR3 is 15 residues long. Germline CDR1 MNHNY, CDR2 SVGAGI (reference sequence). The CDR3 nucleotides are TGTGCCAGCAGTTACGGCCAAAAGGCAACCTACGAGCAGTACTTC. Its protein is CASSYGQKATYEQYF.

As regards this clonotype: This could be a read error, since a much larger clone is one nucleotide away. The rearrangement joins TRBV7-8 to TRBJ2-4; maybe TRBD1 (6 bases). This CDR3 region has 15 residues. V gave up 7 bases and J gave up 13 bases, with 26 bases separating them. Germline-derived CDR1 and CDR2 are SGHVS and FQNEAQ. CDR3 loop: CASTRILQGAKEQYF. In nucleotides, the CDR3 is TGTGCCAGCACCCGTATATTACAGGGTGCTAAAGAGCAGTACTTC.